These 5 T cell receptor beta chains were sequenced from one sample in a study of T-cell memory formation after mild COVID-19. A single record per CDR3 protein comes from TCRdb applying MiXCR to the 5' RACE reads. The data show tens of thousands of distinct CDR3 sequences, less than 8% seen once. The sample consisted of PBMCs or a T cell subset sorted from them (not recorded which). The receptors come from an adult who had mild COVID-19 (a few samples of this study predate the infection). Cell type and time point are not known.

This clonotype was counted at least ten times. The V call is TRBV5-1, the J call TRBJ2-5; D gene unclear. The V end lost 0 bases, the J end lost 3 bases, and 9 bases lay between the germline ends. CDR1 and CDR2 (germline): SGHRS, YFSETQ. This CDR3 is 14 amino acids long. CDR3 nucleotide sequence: TGCGCCAGCAGCTTGGTGGGCCAAAAAGAGACCCAGTACTTC. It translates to CASSLVGQKETQYF. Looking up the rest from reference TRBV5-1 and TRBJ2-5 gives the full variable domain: KAGVTQTPRYLIKTRGQQVTLSCSPISGHRSVSWYQQTPGQGLQFLFEYFSETQRNKGNFPGRFSGRQFSNSRSEMNVSTLELGDSALYLCASSLVGQKETQYFGPGTRLLVL.

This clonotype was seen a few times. The CDR3 here is CSAKSGNYNEQFF. The CDR3 coding sequence is TGCAGTGCTAAGAGCGGAAACTACAATGAGCAGTTCTTC. The chain joins TRBV20-1 to TRBJ2-1; TRBD2 might be the D (5 bases). CDR1 is DFQATT, CDR2 SNEGSKA, per germline (reference sequence). CDR3 size: 13 residues. Trimming left V 4 bases short and J 3 bases short, with 10 bases between.

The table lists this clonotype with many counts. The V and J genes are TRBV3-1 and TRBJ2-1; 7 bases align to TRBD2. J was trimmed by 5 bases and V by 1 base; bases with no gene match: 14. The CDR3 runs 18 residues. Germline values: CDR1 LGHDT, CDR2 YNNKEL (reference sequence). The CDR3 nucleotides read TGTGCCAGCAGCCAAGTGAGAACTTGGGCGGGAGATGACAATGAGCAGTTCTTC. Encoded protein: CASSQVRTWAGDDNEQFF.

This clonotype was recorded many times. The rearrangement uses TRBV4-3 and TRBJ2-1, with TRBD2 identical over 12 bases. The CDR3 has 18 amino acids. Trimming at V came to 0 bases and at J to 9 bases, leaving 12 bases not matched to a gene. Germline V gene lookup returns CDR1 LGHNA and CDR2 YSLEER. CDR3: CASSQELRLAGEFSEQFF. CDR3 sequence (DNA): TGCGCCAGCAGCCAAGAGTTAAGACTAGCGGGAGAGTTCAGTGAGCAGTTCTTC.

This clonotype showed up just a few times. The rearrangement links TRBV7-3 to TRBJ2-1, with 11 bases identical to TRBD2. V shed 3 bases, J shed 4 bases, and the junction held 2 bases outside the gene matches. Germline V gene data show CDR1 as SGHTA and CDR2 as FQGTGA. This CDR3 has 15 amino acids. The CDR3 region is CASSLTSGTYNEQFF. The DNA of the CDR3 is TGTGCCAGCAGCTTGACTAGCGGGACGTACAATGAGCAGTTCTTC.